This TCR beta chain was sequenced during a study of shared clonotypes between healthy human individuals. Study in general: Per donor, three plates held CD4 naive cells, three held CD4 memory, two held CD8 naive and one held CD8 memory.

On this clone itself: Its specificity is unknown.

Findings of the study overall: An anticipated effect of sequencing depth on clonotype sharing among donors was recognized. Sampling included only blood; tissue repertoires likely differ.

200 to 250 ng DNA, approximately 31,000 T cell genomes, went into each sorted-subset replicate PCR. The method was immunoSEQ multiplex PCR; TCRdb's version includes in-frame clones alone and lacks a portion of them. The sample records over a million clones, roughly 74% being singletons. This receptor was taken from a man aged 18 to 35 in good health. Some clones in this sample may be carry-over from other donors' samples. The sample consisted of memory CD4+ T cells from PBMCs. The subset is: CD45RA-negative fraction.

CDR3 sequence reads: CASSKVRLAGGPSYNEQFF. Here the CDR3 DNA reads TGTGCCAGCAGCAAAGTACGTCTAGCGGGAGGTCCCTCCTACAATGAGCAGTTCTTC. The rearrangement joins TRBV21-1 to TRBJ2-1; the D call in the table, TRBD2, was not verified against the DNA. TRBV21-1 is annotated as a pseudogene. The CDR3 loop spans 19 amino acids.